Shown below are 10 T cell receptor beta chains from a single sample sequenced in a study of blood T cell repertoires in COVID-19. Assay used: immunoSEQ multiplex PCR; TCRdb lists only in-frame clones, some missing. Of 13,000 to 15,000 clones listed, 80% to 90% are singletons. Sequenced material: peripheral blood. Every receptor here comes from a human donor in a cohort sampled during active COVID-19.

This rearrangement joins TRBV19 to TRBJ2-2, with TRBD1 as a possible D gene (6 bases). In germline, CDR1 is LNHDA, CDR2 SQIVND (reference sequence). The V gene lost 7 bases and the J gene lost 9 bases, with 15 bases spanning the gap. This CDR3 comprises 13 residues. CDR3: CASKRQATRELFF. DNA for the CDR3: TGTGCCAGTAAGAGACAGGCAACACGGGAGCTGTTTTTT.

This clone was picked up a small number of times. The J gene is TRBJ2-5, the V gene TRBV7-9; 9 bases fit TRBD1. This CDR3 is 15 amino acids long. CDR1 and CDR2 from the germline V gene are SEHNR and FQNEAQ (reference sequence). V trimming: 2 bases; J trimming: 2 bases; junction bases outside the gene matches: 3. The CDR3 DNA sequence: TGTGCCAGCAGCTTATCGACAGGGGGTCAAGAGACCCAGTACTTC. Translating gives CASSLSTGGQETQYF.

This chain uses TRBV29-1 with TRBJ2-1; 13 bases agree with TRBD2. In germline, CDR1 is SQVTM, CDR2 ANQGSEA. The CDR3 runs 15 residues. J gave up 7 bases and V 4 bases, and 7 bases lay outside the gene matches. CDR3 nucleotide sequence: TGCAGCGTTGGACTAGCGGGGGGTATGTATAATGAGCAGTTCTTC. Its protein product is CSVGLAGGMYNEQFF.

This sequence joins TRBV5-4 and TRBJ2-1; weak D call: TRBD1 (6 bases). Deletions cut 3 bases from V and 7 bases from J, with 17 bases between. The CDR3 has 15 residues. Germline CDR1 is SGHNT and CDR2 is YYREEE (reference sequence). CDR3 sequence: CASSSQGREYNEQFF. The CDR3 DNA reads as TGTGCCAGCAGCTCCCAGGGGCGAGAGTATAATGAGCAGTTCTTC.

The chain recombines TRBV11-2 with TRBJ2-1, with 8 bases matching TRBD1. Germline CDR1 and CDR2: SGHAT and FQNNGV. V lost 5 bases to trimming and J lost 4 bases; unmatched junction nucleotides: 10. This CDR3 is 16 amino acids long. DNA for the CDR3: TGTGCCAGCAGCCTATCAGGACAGGGAAATTACAATGAGCAGTTCTTC. Protein: CASSLSGQGNYNEQFF.

The chain combines TRBV5-4 with TRBJ1-2; weak D call: TRBD1 (5 bases). The CDR3 runs 14 residues. Germline CDR1 and CDR2: SGHNT and YYREEE (reference sequence). Trimming removed 4 bases from V and 4 bases from J, with 14 bases in between. The CDR3 DNA reads as TGTGCCAGCAGCATGGACCCGACAGTCTATGGCTACACCTTC. Encoded protein: CASSMDPTVYGYTF.

The chain is built from TRBV5-1 and TRBJ2-3; 8 bases line up with TRBD1. CDR1 SGHRS and CDR2 YFSETQ come from the germline V gene. V lost 4 bases and J lost 0; bases outside the gene matches: 4. The CDR3 contains 15 residues. The CDR3 DNA follows: TGCGCCAGCAGCACGGACAGGGCTAGCACAGATACGCAGTATTTT. It codes for CASSTDRASTDTQYF.

This chain joins TRBV9 and TRBJ1-1; a possible D gene is TRBD1 (6 bases). The CDR3 is 15 residues long. The V and J ends lost 0 bases and 1 base respectively, with 10 bases between them. In germline, CDR1 is SGDLS, CDR2 YYNGEE. CDR3 residues: CASSVGGQPNTEAFF. The CDR3 coding sequence is TGTGCCAGCAGCGTAGGAGGACAGCCGAACACTGAAGCTTTCTTT.

The V call is TRBV5-1, the J call TRBJ2-5; 10 nucleotides agree with TRBD1. The J segment lost 1 base and the V segment lost 0 bases, leaving 12 bases of the junction unmatched. Germline V gives CDR1 SGHRS, CDR2 YFSETQ. This CDR3 contains 19 residues. The CDR3 region has the DNA TGCGCCAGCAGCTTGGGCCCACTTGGGACAGGGGTCCCCCAAGAGACCCAGTACTTC. This encodes CASSLGPLGTGVPQETQYF.

The chain has TRBV5-8 and TRBJ2-7, with 12 bases matching TRBD1. Germline V gene data show CDR1 as SGHTS and CDR2 as YDEGEE. This CDR3 is 20 amino acids long. Losses at the gene ends were 0 bases for V and 6 bases for J; bases not matched to a gene: 19. In nucleotides, the CDR3 is TGTGCCAGCAGCTTGGCTACGGGACAGGGGGCCCCTGGCCGTTACTTCGAGCAGTACTTC. The encoded protein is CASSLATGQGAPGRYFEQYF.